The present entry profiles one TCR beta chain with its context. The antigen remains unidentified. The data were taken from a study of blood T cells in healthy people across ages. For the study at large: Template switching caught about one barcoded beta molecule for each two T cells. General observations from the study: As naive T cell percentage varied, TCR beta diversity correlated strongly with it.

A second PCR of roughly 7 to 11 cycles used a sample-barcoded 5' primer and a J-beta primer mix. TCRdb used MiXCR to reprocess the 5' RACE reads, holding one entry per CDR3 protein. This table has about a million distinct CDR3 sequences, around 48% appearing once. The sequenced sample was blood. The sequence derives from a man between 25 and 39 years old in good health.

CDR3 loop: CASSPATSGRVDTQYF. In nucleotides, the CDR3 is TGCGCCAGCAGCCCCGCAACTAGTGGAAGAGTAGATACGCAGTATTTT. This chain connects TRBV5-1 to TRBJ2-3, with a possible D match to TRBD2 (5 bases). Germline lookup yields CDR1 SGHRS and CDR2 YFSETQ. Between the trimmed V and J ends, which lost 4 bases and 5 bases, there was a span of 20 bases. The CDR3 is 16 residues long.